This T cell receptor (beta chain) was identified in a study of human T cells and chemical hapten exposure. Study as a whole: Per-sample TCR yield variation was attributed mainly to small pooled library volume differences. Notes on the study in general: Donors, who had alopecia, may show an immune response that differs from healthy people's.

In this sample, this clonotype turned up many times. Its antigen remains unknown. The time point: patch test 1, 2 weeks after DPC sensitization. Described treatment: therapeutic diphenylcyclopropenone sensitization with weekly scalp DPC. Germline CDR1 is SGHAT and CDR2 is FQNNGV. The CDR3 runs to 15 residues. With 7 bases removed from V and 7 bases from J, the gap between germline ends came to 22 bases. Individual cDNA molecules each carried unique molecular identifiers attached by the library. TCRdb processed the RACE reads anew with MiXCR; each CDR3 protein has one entry. This table has more than 95,000 distinct CDR3 sequences, 9% to 13% appearing once.

The V and J genes are TRBV11-2 and TRBJ1-1, with D possibly being TRBD1 (6 bases). The specimen was whole blood, collected in connection with sensitization to the hapten diphenylcyclopropenone (DPC). This TCR was sampled from a woman aged 45-60 years with alopecia areata. Some clones in this sample may be carry-over from other donors' samples. The CDR3 is CASTLTRQARLEAFF. CDR3 DNA: TGTGCCAGCACCCTTACCAGACAGGCGAGACTTGAAGCTTTCTTT.